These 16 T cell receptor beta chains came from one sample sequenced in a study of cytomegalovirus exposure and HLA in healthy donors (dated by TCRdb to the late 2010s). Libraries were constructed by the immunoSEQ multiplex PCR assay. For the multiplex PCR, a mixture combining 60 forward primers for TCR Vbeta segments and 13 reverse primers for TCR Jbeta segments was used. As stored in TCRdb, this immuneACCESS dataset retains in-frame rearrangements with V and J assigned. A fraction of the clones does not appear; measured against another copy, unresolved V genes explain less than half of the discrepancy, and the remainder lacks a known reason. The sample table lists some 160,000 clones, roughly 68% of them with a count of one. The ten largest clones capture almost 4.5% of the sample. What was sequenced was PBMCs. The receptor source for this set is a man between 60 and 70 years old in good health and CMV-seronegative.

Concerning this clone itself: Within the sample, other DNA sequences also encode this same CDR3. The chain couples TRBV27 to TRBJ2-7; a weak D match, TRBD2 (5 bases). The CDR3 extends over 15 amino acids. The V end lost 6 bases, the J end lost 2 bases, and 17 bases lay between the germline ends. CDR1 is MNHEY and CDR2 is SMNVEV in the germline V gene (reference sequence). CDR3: CASSGLGAATYEQYF. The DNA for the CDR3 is TGTGCCAGCAGCGGACTCGGCGCCGCAACCTACGAGCAGTACTTC.

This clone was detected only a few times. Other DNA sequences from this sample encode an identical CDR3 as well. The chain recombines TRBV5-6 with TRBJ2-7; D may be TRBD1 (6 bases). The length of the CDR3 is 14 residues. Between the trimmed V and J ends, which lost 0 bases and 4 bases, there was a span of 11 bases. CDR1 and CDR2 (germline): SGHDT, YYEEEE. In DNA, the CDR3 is TGTGCCAGCAGCTTGGACAGGGTCGGGTACGAGCAGTACTTC. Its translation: CASSLDRVGYEQYF.

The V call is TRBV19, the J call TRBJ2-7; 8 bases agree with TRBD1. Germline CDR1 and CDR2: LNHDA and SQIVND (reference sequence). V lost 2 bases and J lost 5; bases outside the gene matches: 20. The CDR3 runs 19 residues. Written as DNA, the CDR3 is TGTGCCAGTAGTATATTAGAGGGAGGACAGGGAGTAGGGATCGACGAGCAGTACTTC. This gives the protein CASSILEGGQGVGIDEQYF. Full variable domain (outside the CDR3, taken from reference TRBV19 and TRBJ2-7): DGGITQSPKYLFRKEGQNVTLSCEQNLNHDAMYWYRQDPGQGLRLIYYSQIVNDFQKGDIAEGYSVSREKKESFPLTVTSAQKNPTAFYLCASSILEGGQGVGIDEQYFGPGTRLTVT.

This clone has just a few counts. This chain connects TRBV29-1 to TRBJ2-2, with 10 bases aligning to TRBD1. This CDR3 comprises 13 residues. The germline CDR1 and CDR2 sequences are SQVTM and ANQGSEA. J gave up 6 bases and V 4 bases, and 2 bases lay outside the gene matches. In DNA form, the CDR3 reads TGCAGCGTTGGGACAGGGGGGGCCGGGGAGCTGTTTTTT. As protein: CSVGTGGAGELFF.

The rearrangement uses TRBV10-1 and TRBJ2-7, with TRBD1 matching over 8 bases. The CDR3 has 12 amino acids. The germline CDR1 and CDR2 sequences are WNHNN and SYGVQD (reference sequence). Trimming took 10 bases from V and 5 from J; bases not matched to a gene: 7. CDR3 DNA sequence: TGCGCCAAACGGACAGGGAAACACGAGCAGTACTTC. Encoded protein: CAKRTGKHEQYF.

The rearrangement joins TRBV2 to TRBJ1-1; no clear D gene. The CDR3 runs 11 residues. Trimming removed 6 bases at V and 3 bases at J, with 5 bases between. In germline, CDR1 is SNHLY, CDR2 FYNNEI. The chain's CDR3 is CASSVYTEAFF. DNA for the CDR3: TGTGCCAGCAGCGTTTACACTGAAGCTTTCTTT.

The CDR3 sequence: CASSFSESTDTQYF. CDR3 sequence (DNA): TGTGCCAGCAGCTTTTCTGAGAGCACAGATACGCAGTATTTT. J is TRBJ2-3 and V is TRBV7-2, with unresolved D. Per germline, CDR1 SGHTA and CDR2 FQGNSA. V lost 3 bases and J lost 0, with 7 bases in between. The CDR3 is made up of 14 amino acids.

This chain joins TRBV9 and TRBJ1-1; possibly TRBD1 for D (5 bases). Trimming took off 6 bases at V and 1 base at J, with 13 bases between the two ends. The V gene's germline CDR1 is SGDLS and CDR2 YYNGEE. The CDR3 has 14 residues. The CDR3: CASTKGTGNTEAFF. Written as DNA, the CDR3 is TGTGCCAGCACCAAGGGAACAGGGAACACTGAAGCTTTCTTT.

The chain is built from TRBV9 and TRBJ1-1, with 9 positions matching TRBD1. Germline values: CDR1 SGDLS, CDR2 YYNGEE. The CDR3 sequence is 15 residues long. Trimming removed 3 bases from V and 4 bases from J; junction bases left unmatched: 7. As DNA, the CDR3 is TGTGCCAGCAGCGCATACAGGGGGCAGGTCACTGAAGCTTTCTTT. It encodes CASSAYRGQVTEAFF.

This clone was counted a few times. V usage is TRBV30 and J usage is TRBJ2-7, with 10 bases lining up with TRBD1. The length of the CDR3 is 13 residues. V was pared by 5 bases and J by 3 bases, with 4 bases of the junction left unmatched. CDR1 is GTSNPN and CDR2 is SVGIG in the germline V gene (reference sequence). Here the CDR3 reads CAWAGTGVYEQYF. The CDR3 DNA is TGTGCCTGGGCGGGGACAGGGGTCTACGAGCAGTACTTC.

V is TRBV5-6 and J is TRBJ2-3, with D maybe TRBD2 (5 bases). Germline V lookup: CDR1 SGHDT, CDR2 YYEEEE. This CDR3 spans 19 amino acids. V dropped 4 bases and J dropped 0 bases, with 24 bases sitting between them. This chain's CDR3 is CASSRLPMIARESTDTQYF. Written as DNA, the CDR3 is TGTGCCAGCAGCCGCTTACCCATGATAGCGCGAGAAAGCACAGATACGCAGTATTTT.

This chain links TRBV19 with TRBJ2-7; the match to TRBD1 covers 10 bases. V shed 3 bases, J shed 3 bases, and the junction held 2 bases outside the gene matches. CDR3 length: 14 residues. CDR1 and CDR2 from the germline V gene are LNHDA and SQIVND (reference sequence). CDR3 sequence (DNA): TGTGCCAGTAGTATGGGACAGGGGTTCTACGAGCAGTACTTC. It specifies CASSMGQGFYEQYF.

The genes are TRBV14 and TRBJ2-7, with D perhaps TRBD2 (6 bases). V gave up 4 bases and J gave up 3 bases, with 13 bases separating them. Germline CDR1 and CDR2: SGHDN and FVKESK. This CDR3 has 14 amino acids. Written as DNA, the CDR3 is TGTGCCAGCAGCCGCGGCGGAGGGGACTACGAGCAGTACTTC. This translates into CASSRGGGDYEQYF. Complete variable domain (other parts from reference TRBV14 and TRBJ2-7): EAGVTQFPSHSVIEKGQTVTLRCDPISGHDNLYWYRRVMGKEIKFLLHFVKESKQDESGMPNNRFLAERTGGTYSTLKVQPAELEDSGVYFCASSRGGGDYEQYFGPGTRLTVT.

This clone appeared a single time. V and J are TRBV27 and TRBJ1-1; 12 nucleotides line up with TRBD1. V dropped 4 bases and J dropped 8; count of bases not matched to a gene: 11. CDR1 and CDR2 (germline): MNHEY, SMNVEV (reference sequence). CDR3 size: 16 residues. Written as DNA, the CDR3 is TGTGCCAGCAGTTCTAACCGGGACAGGGGGCGAGGGGAAGCTTTCTTT. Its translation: CASSSNRDRGRGEAFF.

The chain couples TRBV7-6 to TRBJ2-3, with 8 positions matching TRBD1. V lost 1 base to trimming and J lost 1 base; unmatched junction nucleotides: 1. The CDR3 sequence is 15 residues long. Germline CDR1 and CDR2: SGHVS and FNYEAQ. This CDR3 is CASSLVGQGTDTQYF. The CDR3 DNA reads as TGTGCCAGCAGCTTAGTGGGACAGGGCACAGATACGCAGTATTTT.

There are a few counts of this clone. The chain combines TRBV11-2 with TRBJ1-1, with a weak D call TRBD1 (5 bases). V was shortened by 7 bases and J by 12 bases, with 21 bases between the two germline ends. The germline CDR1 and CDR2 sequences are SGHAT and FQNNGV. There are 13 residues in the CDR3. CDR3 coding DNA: TGTGCCAGCAACCCCGTCTTCGGGACTAAAACTTTCTTT. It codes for CASNPVFGTKTFF.